What follows is one T cell receptor (beta chain) and its context. Profiling relied on immunoSEQ multiplex PCR, and the TCRdb table lists in-frame clones only, not all of them. The top ten hold around 0.72% of the sample, which has tens of thousands of clones, about 80% seen once. Trimming cost V 6 bases and J 7 bases; bases outside gene matches: 4. Per germline, CDR1 LNHDA and CDR2 SQIVND (reference sequence). This CDR3 is 15 amino acids long. This record comes from a study of T cell clones after liver transplantation. The sequence derives from a human patient who received a liver transplant. Some T cells may arise from the graft donor. Here the sequenced sample was CD4+ T cells from blood, taken 12 months after liver transplant. The chain has TRBV19 and TRBJ2-1; 15 bases are a match to TRBD2. The CDR3 nucleotides read TGTGCCAGTAGCCCGGGACTAGCGGGAGGTAATGAGCAGTTCTTC. It is translated as CASSPGLAGGNEQFF.